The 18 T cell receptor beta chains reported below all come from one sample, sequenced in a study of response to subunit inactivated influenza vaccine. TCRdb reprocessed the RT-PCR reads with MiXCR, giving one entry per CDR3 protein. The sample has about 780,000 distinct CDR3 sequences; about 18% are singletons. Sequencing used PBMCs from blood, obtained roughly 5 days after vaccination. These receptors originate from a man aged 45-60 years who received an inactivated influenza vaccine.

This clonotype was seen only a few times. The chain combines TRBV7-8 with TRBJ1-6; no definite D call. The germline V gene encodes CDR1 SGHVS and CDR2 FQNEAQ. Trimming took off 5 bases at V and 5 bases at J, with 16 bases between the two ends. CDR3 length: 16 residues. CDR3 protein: CASSTSKWGNNSPLHF. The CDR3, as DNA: TGTGCCAGCAGCACATCTAAGTGGGGTAATAATTCACCCCTCCACTTT. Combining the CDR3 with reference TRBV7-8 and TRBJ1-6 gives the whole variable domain GAGVSQSPRYKVAKRGQDVALRCDPISGHVSLFWYQQALGQGPEFLTYFQNEAQLDKSGLPSDRFFAERPEGSVSTLKIQRTQQEDSAVYLCASSTSKWGNNSPLHFGNGTRLTVT.

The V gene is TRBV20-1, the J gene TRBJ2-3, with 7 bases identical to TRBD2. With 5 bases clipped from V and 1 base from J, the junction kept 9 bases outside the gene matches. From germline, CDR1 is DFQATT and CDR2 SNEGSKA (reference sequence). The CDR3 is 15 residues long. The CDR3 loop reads CSAFLADLRTDTQYF. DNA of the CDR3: TGCAGTGCTTTTCTAGCGGACCTCCGCACAGATACGCAGTATTTT.

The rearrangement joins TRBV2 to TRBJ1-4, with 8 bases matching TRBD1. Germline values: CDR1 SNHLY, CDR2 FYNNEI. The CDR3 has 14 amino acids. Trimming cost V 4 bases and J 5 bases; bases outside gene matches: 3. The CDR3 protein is CASSGDRSNEKLFF. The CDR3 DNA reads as TGTGCCAGCAGTGGGGACAGGTCGAATGAAAAACTGTTTTTT.

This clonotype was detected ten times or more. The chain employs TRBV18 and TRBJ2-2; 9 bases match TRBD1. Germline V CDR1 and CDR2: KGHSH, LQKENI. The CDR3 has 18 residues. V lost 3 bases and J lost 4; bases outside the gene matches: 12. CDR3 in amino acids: CASSPIALGQGTTGELFF. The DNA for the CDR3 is TGTGCCAGCTCACCCATCGCCCTAGGACAGGGGACCACCGGGGAGCTGTTTTTT.

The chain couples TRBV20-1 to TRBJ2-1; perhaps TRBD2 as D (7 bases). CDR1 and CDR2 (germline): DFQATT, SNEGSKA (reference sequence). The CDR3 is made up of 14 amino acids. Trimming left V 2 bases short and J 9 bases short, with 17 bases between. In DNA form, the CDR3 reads TGCAGTGCTAGAAGTTATCGGGGGGCGGCTGAGCAGTTCTTC. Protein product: CSARSYRGAAEQFF.

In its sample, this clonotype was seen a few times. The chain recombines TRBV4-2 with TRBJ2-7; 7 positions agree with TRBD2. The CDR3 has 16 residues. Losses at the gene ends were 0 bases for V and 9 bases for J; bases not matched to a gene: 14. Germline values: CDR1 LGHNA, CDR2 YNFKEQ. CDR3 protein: CASSQDRASGPGGQYF. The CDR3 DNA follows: TGTGCCAGCAGCCAAGATAGGGCTAGCGGCCCTGGCGGGCAGTACTTC.

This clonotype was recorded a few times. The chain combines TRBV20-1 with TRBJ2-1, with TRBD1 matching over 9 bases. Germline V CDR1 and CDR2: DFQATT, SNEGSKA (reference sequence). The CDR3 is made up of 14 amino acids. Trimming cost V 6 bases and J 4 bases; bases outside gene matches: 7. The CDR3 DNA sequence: TGCAGTGCCAGGGACAGGGCCGCTTACAATGAGCAGTTCTTC. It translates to CSARDRAAYNEQFF.

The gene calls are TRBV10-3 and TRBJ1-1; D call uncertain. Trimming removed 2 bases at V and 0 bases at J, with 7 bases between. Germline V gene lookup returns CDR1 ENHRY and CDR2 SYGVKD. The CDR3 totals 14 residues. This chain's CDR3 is CAISEAILNTEAFF. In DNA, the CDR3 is TGTGCCATCAGTGAGGCGATCTTGAACACTGAAGCTTTCTTT.

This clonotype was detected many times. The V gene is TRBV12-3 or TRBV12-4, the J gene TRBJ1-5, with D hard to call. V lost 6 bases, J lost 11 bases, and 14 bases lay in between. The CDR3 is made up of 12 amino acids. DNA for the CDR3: TGTGCCAGCAGCCGCCTCCGGAAGGCCCAGCATTTT. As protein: CASSRLRKAQHF.

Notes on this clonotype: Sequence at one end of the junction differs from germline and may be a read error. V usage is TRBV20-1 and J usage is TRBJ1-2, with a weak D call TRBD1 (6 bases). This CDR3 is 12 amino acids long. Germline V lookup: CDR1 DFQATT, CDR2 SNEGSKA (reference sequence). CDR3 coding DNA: TGCAGTGCTAGAGATGGGGAGGGGGAGTCCCTCTTC. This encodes CSARDGEGESLF.

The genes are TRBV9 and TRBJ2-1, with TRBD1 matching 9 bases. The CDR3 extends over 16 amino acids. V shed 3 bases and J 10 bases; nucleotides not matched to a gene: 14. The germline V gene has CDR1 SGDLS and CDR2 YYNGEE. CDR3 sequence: CASSGAPGQGRGEQFF. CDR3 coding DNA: TGTGCCAGCAGCGGGGCCCCGGGACAGGGTCGTGGGGAGCAGTTCTTC.

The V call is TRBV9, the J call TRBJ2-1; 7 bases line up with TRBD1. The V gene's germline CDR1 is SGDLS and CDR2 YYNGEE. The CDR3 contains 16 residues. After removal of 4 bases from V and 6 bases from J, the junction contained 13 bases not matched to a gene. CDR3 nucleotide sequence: TGTGCCAGCAGCCTTGGGACAGCCCCAGAAAGCAATGAGCAGTTCTTC. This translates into CASSLGTAPESNEQFF.

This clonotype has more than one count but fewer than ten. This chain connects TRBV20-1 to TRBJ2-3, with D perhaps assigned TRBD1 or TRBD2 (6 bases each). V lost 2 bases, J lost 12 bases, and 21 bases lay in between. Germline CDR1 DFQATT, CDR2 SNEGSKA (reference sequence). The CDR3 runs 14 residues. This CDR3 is CSARNQGRRGAQYF. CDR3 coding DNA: TGCAGTGCTAGAAACCAGGGGAGACGCGGGGCCCAGTATTTT.

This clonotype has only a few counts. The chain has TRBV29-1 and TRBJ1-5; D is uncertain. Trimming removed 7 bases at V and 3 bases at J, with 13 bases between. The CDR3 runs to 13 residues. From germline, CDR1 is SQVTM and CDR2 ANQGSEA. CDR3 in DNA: TGCAGCGCCCAGACCGACCTCAATCAGCCCCAGCATTTT. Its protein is CSAQTDLNQPQHF.

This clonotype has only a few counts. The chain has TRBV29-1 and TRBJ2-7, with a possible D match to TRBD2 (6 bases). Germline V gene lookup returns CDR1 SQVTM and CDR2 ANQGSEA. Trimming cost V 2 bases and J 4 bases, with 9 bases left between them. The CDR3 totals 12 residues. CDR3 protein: CSVELRGYEQYF. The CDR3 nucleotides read TGCAGCGTTGAACTACGGGGGTACGAGCAGTACTTC.

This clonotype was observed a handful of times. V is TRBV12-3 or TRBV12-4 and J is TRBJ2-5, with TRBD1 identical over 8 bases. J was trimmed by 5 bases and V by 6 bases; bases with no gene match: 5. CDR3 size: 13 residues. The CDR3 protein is CASRKTGDETQYF. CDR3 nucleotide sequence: TGTGCCAGCAGGAAGACAGGGGACGAGACCCAGTACTTC.

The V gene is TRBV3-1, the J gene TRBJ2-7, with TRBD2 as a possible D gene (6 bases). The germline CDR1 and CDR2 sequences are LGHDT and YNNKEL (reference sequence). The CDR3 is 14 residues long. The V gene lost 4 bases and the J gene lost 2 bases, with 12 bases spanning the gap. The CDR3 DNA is TGTGCCAGCAGCCCTCGACTAGATACCTACGAGCAGTACTTC. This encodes CASSPRLDTYEQYF.

The CDR3 sequence is CASSEWEGSGETQYF. The CDR3, as DNA: TGCGCCAGCAGCGAATGGGAGGGAAGCGGGGAGACCCAGTACTTC. The rearrangement joins TRBV5-1 to TRBJ2-5; 7 bases line up with TRBD2. This CDR3 has 15 residues. Germline CDR1 and CDR2: SGHRS and YFSETQ. Trimming cost V 4 bases and J 5 bases; bases outside gene matches: 11.